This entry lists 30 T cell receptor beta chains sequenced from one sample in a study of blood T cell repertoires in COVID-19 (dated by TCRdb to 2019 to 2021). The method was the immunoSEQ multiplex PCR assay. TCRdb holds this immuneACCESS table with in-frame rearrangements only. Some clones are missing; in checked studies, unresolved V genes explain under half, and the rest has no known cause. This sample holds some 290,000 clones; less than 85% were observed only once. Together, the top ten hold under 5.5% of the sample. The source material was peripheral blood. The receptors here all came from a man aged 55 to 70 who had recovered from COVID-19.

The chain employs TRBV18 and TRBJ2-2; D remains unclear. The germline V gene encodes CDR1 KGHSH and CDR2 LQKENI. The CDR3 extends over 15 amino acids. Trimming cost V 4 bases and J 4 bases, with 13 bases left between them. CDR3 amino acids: CASSLLNKITGELFF. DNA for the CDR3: TGTGCCAGCTCACTCCTAAATAAAATCACCGGGGAGCTGTTTTTT. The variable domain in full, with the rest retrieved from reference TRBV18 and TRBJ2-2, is NAGVMQNPRHLVRRRGQEARLRCSPMKGHSHVYWYRQLPEEGLKFMVYLQKENIIDESGMPKERFSAEFPKEGPSILRIQQVVRGDSAAYFCASSLLNKITGELFFGEGSRLTVL.

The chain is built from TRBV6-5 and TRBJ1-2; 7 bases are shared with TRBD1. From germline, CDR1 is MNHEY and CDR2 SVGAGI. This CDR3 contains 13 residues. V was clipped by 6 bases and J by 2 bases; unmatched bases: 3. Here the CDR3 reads CASRPDRNYGYTF. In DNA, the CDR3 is TGTGCCAGCAGACCGGACAGGAACTATGGCTACACCTTC.

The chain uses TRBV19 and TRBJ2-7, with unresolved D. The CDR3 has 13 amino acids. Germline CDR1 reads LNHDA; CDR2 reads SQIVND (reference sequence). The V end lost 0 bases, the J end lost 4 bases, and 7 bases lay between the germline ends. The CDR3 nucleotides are TGTGCCAGTAGTATAGAGCCCGGTTACGAGCAGTACTTC. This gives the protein CASSIEPGYEQYF.

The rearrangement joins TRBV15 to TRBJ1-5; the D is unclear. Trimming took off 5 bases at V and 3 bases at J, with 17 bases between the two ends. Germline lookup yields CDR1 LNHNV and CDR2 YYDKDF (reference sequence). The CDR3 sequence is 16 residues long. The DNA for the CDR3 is TGTGCCACCAGCTCTTCGCGGACGGGGATCAATCAGCCCCAGCATTTT. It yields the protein CATSSSRTGINQPQHF. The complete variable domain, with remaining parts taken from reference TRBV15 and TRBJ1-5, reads DAMVIQNPRYQVTQFGKPVTLSCSQTLNHNVMYWYQQKSSQAPKLLFHYYDKDFNNEADTPDNFQSRRPNTSFCFLDIRSPGLGDTAMYLCATSSSRTGINQPQHFGDGTRLSIL.

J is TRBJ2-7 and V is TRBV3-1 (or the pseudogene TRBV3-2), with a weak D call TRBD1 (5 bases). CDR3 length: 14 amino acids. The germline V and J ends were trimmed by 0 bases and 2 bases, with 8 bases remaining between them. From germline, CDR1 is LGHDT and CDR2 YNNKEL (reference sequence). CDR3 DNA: TGTGCCAGCAGCCAAGACAGGGTGCCCTACGAGCAGTACTTC. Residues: CASSQDRVPYEQYF.

As DNA, the CDR3 is TGTGCCAGCAGCTCGAACAGGGCCTACACAGATACGCAGTATTTT. It translates to CASSSNRAYTDTQYF. The rearrangement uses TRBV5-6 and TRBJ2-3, with D tentatively TRBD1 (6 bases). The ends were cut back, 3 bases at V and 2 bases at J, with 13 bases in the middle. This CDR3 region has 15 residues. Germline-derived CDR1 and CDR2 are SGHDT and YYEEEE.

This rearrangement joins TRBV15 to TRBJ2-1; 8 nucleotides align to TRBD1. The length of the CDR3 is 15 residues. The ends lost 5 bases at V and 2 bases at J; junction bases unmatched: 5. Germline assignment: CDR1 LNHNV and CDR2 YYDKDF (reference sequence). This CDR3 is CATSPMTGAYNEQFF. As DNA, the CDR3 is TGTGCCACCAGCCCGATGACAGGGGCCTACAATGAGCAGTTCTTC. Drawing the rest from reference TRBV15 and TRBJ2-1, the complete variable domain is DAMVIQNPRYQVTQFGKPVTLSCSQTLNHNVMYWYQQKSSQAPKLLFHYYDKDFNNEADTPDNFQSRRPNTSFCFLDIRSPGLGDTAMYLCATSPMTGAYNEQFFGPGTRLTVL.

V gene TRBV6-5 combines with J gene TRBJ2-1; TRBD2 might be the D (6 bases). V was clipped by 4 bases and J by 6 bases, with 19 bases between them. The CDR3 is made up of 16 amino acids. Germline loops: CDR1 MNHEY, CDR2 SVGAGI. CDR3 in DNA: TGTGCCAGCAGTTCATGGGAGGTTAGTTCTGGCAATGAGCAGTTCTTC. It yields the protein CASSSWEVSSGNEQFF.

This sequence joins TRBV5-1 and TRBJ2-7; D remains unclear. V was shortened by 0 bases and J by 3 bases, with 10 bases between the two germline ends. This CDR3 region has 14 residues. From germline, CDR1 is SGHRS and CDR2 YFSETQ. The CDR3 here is CASSLDQAGYEQYF. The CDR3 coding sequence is TGCGCCAGCAGCTTGGACCAGGCTGGCTACGAGCAGTACTTC.

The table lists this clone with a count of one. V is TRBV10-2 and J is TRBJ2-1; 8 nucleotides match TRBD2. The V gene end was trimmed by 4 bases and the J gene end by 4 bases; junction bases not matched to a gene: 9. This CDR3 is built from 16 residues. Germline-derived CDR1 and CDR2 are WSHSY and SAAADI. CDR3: CASSGHKAGGYNEQFF. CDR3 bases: TGCGCCAGCAGTGGACATAAGGCGGGAGGTTACAATGAGCAGTTCTTC.

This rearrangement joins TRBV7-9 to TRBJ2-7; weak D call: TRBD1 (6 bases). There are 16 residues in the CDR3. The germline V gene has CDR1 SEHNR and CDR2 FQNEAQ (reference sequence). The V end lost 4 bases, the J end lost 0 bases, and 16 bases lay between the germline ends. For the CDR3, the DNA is TGTGCCAGCAGCTCCTACGGACAGTCCTTCTCCTACGAGCAGTACTTC. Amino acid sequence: CASSSYGQSFSYEQYF.

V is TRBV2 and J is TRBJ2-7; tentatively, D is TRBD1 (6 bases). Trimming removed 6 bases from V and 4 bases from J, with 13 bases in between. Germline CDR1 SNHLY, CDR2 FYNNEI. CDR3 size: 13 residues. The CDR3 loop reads CASSVQGIYEQYF. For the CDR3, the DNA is TGTGCCAGCAGCGTACAGGGAATATACGAGCAGTACTTC.

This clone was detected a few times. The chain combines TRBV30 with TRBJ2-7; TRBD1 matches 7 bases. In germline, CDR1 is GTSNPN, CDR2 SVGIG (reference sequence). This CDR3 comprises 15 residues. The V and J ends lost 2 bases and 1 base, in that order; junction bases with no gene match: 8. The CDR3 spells CAWSPIGTASYEQYF. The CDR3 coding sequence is TGTGCCTGGAGTCCAATTGGGACAGCTTCCTACGAGCAGTACTTC.

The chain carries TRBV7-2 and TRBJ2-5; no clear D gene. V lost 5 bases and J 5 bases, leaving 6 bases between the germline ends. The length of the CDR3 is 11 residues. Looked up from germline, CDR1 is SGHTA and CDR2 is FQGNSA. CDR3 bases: TGTGCCAGCAGCCCACAGGAGACCCAGTACTTC. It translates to CASSPQETQYF.

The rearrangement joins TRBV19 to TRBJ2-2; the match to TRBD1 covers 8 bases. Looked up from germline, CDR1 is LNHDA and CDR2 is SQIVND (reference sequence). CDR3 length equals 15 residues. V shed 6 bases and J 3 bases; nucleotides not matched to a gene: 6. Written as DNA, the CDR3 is TGTGCCAGTAGGACAGGGGATAGGGACACCGGGGAGCTGTTTTTT. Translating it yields CASRTGDRDTGELFF.

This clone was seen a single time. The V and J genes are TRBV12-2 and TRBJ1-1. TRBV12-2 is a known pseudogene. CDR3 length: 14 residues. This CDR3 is CASRLAAGITEAFF. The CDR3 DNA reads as TGTGCAAGTCGCTTAGCTGCGGGTATCACTGAAGCTTTCTTT.

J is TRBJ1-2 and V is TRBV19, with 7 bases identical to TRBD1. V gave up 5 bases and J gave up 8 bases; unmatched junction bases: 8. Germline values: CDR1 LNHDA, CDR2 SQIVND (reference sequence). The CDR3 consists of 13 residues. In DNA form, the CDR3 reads TGTGCCAGTAGTCAACAGGGGCAGGGAGGCTACACCTTC. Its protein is CASSQQGQGGYTF.

Here the CDR3 DNA reads TGTGCCAGCATAAAAAAGGGGGCAAATTCACCCCTCCACTTT. Amino acids: CASIKKGANSPLHF. The genes are TRBV21-1 and TRBJ1-6; the table calls TRBD1, which could not be checked here. TRBV21-1 is noted as a pseudogene. The CDR3 has 14 amino acids.

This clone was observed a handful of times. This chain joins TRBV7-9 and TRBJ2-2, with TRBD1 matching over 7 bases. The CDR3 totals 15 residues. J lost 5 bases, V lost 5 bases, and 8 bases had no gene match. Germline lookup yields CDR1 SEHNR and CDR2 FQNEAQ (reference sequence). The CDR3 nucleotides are TGTGCCAGCAGCGTAGGGGGACAGCGGACCGGGGAGCTGTTTTTT. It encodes CASSVGGQRTGELFF.

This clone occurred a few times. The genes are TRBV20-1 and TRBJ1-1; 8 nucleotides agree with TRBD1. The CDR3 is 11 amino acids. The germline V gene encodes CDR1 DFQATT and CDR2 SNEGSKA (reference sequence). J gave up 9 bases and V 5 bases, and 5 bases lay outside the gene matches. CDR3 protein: CSAPDRAKAFF. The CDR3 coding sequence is TGCAGTGCTCCGGACAGGGCCAAAGCTTTCTTT.

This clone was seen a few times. The CDR3 DNA sequence: TGTGCCAGCAGTTACGGACAGAGTAGCAATCAGCCCCAGCATTTT. Its translation is CASSYGQSSNQPQHF. The V and J genes are TRBV28 and TRBJ1-5, with D perhaps matching TRBD1 (6 bases). Trimming left V 4 bases short and J 0 bases short, with 10 bases between. The CDR3 runs 15 residues. Germline V lookup: CDR1 MDHEN, CDR2 SYDVKM.

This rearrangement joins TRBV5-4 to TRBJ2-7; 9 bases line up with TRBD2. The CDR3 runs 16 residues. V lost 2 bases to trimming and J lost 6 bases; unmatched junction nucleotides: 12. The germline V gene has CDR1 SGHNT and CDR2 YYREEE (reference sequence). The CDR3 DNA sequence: TGTGCCAGCAGCTTCCCCGCTGGCGGGAGGGCCGTCGAGCAGTACTTC. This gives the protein CASSFPAGGRAVEQYF. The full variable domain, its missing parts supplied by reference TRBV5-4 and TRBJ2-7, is ETGVTQSPTHLIKTRGQQVTLRCSSQSGHNTVSWYQQALGQGPQFIFQYYREEENGRGNFPPRFSGLQFPNYSSELNVNALELDDSALYLCASSFPAGGRAVEQYFGPGTRLTVT.

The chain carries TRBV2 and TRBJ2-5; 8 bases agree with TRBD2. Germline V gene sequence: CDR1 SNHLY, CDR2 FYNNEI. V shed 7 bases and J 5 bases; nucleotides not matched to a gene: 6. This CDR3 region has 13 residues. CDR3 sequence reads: CASKASGRETQYF. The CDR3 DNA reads TGTGCCAGCAAGGCTAGCGGGCGGGAGACCCAGTACTTC.

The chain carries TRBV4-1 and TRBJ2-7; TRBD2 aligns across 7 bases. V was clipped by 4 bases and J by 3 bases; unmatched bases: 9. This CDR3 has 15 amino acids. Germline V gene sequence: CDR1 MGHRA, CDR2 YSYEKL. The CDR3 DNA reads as TGCGCCAGCAGCCCCAGGGACTACCTGAACTACGAGCAGTACTTC. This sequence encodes CASSPRDYLNYEQYF.

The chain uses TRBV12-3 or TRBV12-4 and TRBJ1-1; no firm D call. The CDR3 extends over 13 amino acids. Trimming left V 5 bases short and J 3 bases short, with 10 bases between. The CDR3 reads CASSTRRDTEAFF. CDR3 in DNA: TGTGCCAGCAGTACAAGGCGGGACACTGAAGCTTTCTTT.

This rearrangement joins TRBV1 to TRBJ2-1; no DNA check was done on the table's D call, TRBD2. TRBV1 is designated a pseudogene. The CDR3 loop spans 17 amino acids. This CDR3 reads CTSSQEGAREIKDEQFF. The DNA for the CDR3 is TGCACCAGCAGCCAAGAGGGGGCGCGGGAGATCAAGGATGAGCAGTTCTTC.

DNA of the CDR3: TGTGCCAGCAGCCAGGCTAGCGGGGGTTACGAGCAGTACTTC. It specifies CASSQASGGYEQYF. The chain is built from TRBV3-1 (or the pseudogene TRBV3-2) and TRBJ2-7, with 10 bases that match TRBD2. The germline CDR1 and CDR2 sequences are LGHDT and YNNKEL (reference sequence). V lost 3 bases to trimming and J lost 4 bases; unmatched junction nucleotides: 3. The CDR3 sequence is 14 residues long.

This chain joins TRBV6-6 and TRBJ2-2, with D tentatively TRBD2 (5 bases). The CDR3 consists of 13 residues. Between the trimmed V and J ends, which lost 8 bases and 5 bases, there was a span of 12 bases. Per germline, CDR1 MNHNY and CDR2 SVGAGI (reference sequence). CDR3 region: CASCARGTGELFF. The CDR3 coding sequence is TGTGCCAGCTGCGCCCGCGGGACCGGGGAGCTGTTTTTT.

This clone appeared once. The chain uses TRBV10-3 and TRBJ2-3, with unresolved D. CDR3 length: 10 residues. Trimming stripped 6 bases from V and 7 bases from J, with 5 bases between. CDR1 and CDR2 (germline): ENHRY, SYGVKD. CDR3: CAISPYTQYF. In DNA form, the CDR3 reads TGTGCCATCAGCCCGTATACGCAGTATTTT.

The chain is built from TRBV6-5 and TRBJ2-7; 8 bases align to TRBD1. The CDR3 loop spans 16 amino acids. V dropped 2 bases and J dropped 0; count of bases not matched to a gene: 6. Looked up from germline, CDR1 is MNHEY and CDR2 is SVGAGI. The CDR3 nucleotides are TGTGCCAGCAGTTACGGCCGGACAGGGAGCTCCTACGAGCAGTACTTC. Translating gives CASSYGRTGSSYEQYF.